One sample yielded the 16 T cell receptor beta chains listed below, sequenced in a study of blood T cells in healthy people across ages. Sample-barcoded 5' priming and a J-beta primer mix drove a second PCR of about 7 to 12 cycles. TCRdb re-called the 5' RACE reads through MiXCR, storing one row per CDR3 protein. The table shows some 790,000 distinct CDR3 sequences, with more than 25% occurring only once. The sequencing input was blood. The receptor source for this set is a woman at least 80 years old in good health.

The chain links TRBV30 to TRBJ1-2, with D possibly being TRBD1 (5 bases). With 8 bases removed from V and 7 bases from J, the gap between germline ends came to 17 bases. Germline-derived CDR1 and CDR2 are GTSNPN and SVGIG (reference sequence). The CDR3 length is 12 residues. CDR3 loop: CARGREGGGYTF. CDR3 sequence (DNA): TGTGCCCGAGGCAGGGAGGGTGGTGGCTACACCTTC.

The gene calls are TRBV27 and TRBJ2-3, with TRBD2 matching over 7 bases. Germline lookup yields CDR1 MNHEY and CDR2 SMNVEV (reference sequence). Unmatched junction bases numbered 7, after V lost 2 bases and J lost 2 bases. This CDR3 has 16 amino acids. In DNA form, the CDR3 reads TGTGCCAGCAGTTTAAAAGGGGACTACCCCACAGATACGCAGTATTTT. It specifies CASSLKGDYPTDTQYF.

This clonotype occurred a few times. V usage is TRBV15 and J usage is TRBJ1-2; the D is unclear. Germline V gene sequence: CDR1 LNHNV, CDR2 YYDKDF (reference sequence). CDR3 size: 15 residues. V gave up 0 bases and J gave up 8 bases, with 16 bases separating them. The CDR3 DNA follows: TGTGCCACCAGCAGAGATATAGCTAATCGGGGAGGCTACACCTTC. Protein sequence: CATSRDIANRGGYTF.

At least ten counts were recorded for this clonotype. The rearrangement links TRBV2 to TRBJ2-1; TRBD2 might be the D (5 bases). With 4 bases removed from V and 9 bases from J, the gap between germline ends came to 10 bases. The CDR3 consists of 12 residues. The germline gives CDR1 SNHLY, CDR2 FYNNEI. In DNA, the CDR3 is TGTGCCAGCAGTGCGCAGGAGGTTGAGCAGTTCTTC. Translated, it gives CASSAQEVEQFF.

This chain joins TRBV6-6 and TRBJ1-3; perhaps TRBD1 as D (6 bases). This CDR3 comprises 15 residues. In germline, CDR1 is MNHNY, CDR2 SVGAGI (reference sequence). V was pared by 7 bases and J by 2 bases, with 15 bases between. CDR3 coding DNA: TGTGCCAGCACCACAAACAGGGCTACTGGAAACACCATATATTTT. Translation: CASTTNRATGNTIYF.

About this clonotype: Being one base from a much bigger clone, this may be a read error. CDR3 protein: CASGQAPLTGGIETQYF. CDR3 in DNA: TGTGCCAGCGGCCAAGCGCCCCTGACAGGGGGCATTGAGACCCAGTACTTC. The rearrangement links TRBV3-1 to TRBJ2-5; the match to TRBD1 covers 10 bases. This CDR3 is 17 amino acids long. CDR1 and CDR2 (germline): LGHDT, YNNKEL (reference sequence).

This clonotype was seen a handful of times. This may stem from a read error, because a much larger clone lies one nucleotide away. CDR3 loop: CASSQGTSYNEQYF. In DNA form, the CDR3 reads TGTGCCAGCAGCCAAGGGACATCCTACAATGAGCAGTACTTC. The V call is TRBV3-1, the J call TRBJ2-1; possibly TRBD1 for D (5 bases). The J call is doubtful: the DNA matches TRBJ2-7 better. CDR1 is LGHDT and CDR2 is YNNKEL in the germline V gene (reference sequence). This CDR3 comprises 14 residues.

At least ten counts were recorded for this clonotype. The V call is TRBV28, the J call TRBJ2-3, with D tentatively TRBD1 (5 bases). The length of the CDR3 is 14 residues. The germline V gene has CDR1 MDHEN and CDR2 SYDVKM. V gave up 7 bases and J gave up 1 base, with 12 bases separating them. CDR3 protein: CASTRGHRTDTQYF. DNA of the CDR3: TGTGCCAGCACACGCGGACACCGCACAGATACGCAGTATTTT.

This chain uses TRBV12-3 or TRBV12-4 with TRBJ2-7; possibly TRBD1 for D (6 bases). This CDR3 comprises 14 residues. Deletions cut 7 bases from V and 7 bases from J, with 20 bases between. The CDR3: CASIRDTANNEQYF. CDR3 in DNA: TGTGCCAGCATCCGGGACACGGCGAACAATGAGCAGTACTTC.

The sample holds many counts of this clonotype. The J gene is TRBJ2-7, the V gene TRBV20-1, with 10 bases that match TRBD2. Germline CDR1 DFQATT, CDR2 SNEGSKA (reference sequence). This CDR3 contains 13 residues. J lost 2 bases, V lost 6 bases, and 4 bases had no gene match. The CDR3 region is CSAFTSGAYEQYF. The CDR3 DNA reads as TGCAGTGCCTTCACTAGCGGGGCCTACGAGCAGTACTTC.

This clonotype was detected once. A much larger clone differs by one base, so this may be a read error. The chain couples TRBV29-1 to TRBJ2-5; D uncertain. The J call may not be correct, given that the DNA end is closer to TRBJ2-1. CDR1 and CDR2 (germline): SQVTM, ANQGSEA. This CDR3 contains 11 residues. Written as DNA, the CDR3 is TGCAGCGTTGGAGTAGGAGAGACCCAGTTCTTC. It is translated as CSVGVGETQFF.

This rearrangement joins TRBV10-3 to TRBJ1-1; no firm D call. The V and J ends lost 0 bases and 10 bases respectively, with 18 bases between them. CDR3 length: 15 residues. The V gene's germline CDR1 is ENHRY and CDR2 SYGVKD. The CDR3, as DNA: TGTGCCATCAGTGAGTCGAGTTTTTCGGGTTGGGGAGCTTTCTTT. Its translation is CAISESSFSGWGAFF.

CDR3 in amino acids: CASRRTGGNNEQFF. CDR3 DNA sequence: TGTGCCAGTAGAAGGACAGGGGGAAACAATGAGCAGTTCTTC. V is TRBV19 and J is TRBJ2-1, with 10 bases lining up with TRBD1. The CDR3 length is 14 residues. CDR1 is LNHDA, CDR2 SQIVND, per germline (reference sequence). With 6 bases clipped from V and 5 bases from J, the junction kept 4 bases outside the gene matches.

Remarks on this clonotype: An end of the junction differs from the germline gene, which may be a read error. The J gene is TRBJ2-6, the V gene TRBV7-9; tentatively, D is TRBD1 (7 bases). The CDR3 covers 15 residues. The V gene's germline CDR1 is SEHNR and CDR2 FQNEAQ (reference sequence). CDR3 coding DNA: TGTGCCAGCAGCCTACAGGGGACTGGGGCCAACGTCCGGACTTTC. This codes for CASSLQGTGANVRTF. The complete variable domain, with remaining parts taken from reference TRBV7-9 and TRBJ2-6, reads DTGVSQNPRHKITKRGQNVTFRCDPISEHNRLYWYRQTLGQGPEFLTYFQNEAQLEKSRLLSDRFSAERPKGSFSTLEIQRTEQGDSAMYLCASSLQGTGANVRTFGAGSRLTVL.

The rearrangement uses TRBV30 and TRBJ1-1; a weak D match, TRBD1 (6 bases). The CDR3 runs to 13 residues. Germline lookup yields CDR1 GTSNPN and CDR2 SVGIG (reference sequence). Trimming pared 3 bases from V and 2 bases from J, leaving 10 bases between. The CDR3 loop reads CAWREGENTEAFF. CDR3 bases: TGTGCCTGGAGGGAGGGGGAAAACACTGAAGCTTTCTTT.

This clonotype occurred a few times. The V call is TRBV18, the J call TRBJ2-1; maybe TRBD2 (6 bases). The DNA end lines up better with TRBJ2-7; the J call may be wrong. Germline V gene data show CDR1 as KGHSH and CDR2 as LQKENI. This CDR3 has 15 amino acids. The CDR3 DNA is TGTGCCAGCTCACGGGACTCCAACTCCTACAATGAGCAGTACTTC. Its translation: CASSRDSNSYNEQYF.